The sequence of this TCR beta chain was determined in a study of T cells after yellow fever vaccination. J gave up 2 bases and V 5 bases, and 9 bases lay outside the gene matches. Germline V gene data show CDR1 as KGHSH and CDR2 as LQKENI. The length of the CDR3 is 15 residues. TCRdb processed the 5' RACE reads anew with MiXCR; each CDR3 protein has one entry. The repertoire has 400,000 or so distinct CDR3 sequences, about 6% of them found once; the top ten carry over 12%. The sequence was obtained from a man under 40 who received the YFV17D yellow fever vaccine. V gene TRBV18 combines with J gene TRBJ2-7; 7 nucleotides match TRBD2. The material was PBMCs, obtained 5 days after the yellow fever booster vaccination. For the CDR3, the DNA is TGTGCCAGCTCAACCCGTGGGGAGGGGACCTACGAGCAGTACTTC. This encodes CASSTRGEGTYEQYF. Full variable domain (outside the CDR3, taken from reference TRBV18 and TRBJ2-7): NAGVMQNPRHLVRRRGQEARLRCSPMKGHSHVYWYRQLPEEGLKFMVYLQKENIIDESGMPKERFSAEFPKEGPSILRIQQVVRGDSAAYFCASSTRGEGTYEQYFGPGTRLTVT.